This section outlines one T cell receptor (beta chain) sequence together with its context. Unique molecular identifiers were incorporated during preparation of the TCRbeta library. TCRdb redid the calling of the PCR reads with MiXCR, one entry per CDR3 protein. Here the sample spans 450,000 to 600,000 distinct CDR3 sequences, about 17% being singletons. The sample belongs to a study of T-cell reconstitution after alpha-beta-depleted transplantation in children. Trimming pared 5 bases from V and 5 bases from J, leaving 9 bases between. Germline loops: CDR1 DFQATT, CDR2 SNEGSKA (reference sequence). This CDR3 spans 11 amino acids.

This specimen was PBMCs from the stem cell graft donor, taken from the stem cell graft. V gene TRBV20-1 combines with J gene TRBJ1-1; D not certain. This sequence originates from a human donor who donated a stem cell graft to a child with acute lymphoblastic leukemia. The chain's CDR3 is CSARWGTEAFF. The CDR3 bases are TGCAGTGCTCGTTGGGGTACTGAAGCTTTCTTT.